A single sample gave rise to the 17 T cell receptor beta chains below, sequenced in a study of blood T cell repertoires in COVID-19. Assay: immunoSEQ multiplex PCR; the TCRdb copy retains only in-frame clones and omits some. The sample carries 250,000 to 300,000 clones, approximately 91% recorded once. The source material was PBMCs or T cells enriched from blood (not recorded which). The receptor source for this set is a woman aged 25 to 39 who had recovered from COVID-19.

J is TRBJ1-1 and V is TRBV28, with a weak D call TRBD1 (6 bases). CDR1 is MDHEN and CDR2 is SYDVKM in the germline V gene. V lost 5 bases and J lost 1, with 17 bases in between. The CDR3 totals 16 residues. For the CDR3, the DNA is TGTGCCAGCAGTCCCCCGGGGGGACATCCGAACACTGAAGCTTTCTTT. Its protein is CASSPPGGHPNTEAFF.

The chain recombines TRBV29-1 with TRBJ2-1; D might be TRBD1 (5 bases). Per germline, CDR1 SQVTM and CDR2 ANQGSEA. This CDR3 has 11 residues. V lost 7 bases, J lost 4 bases, and 8 bases lay in between. The CDR3 sequence: CSARQYNEQFF. CDR3 bases: TGCAGCGCAAGACAGTACAATGAGCAGTTCTTC.

The chain combines TRBV9 with TRBJ2-5, with 8 bases lining up with TRBD1. V shed 3 bases, J shed 3 bases, and the junction held 4 bases outside the gene matches. CDR1 is SGDLS and CDR2 is YYNGEE in the germline V gene. The CDR3 is 14 residues long. The CDR3: CASSGGQVKETQYF. The CDR3 region has the DNA TGTGCCAGCAGCGGGGGACAGGTAAAAGAGACCCAGTACTTC.

The chain joins TRBV19 to TRBJ1-5; possibly TRBD1 for D (6 bases). The germline V and J ends were trimmed by 2 bases and 0 bases, with 11 bases remaining between them. CDR1 LNHDA and CDR2 SQIVND come from the germline V gene (reference sequence). This CDR3 region has 16 residues. The CDR3 coding sequence is TGTGCCAGTAGTATATGGGGACATAGTAGCAATCAGCCCCAGCATTTT. Its translation: CASSIWGHSSNQPQHF.

V is TRBV13 and J is TRBJ1-1, with D hard to call. Trimming removed 2 bases at V and 1 base at J, with 11 bases between. The CDR3 is made up of 15 amino acids. CDR1 and CDR2 (germline): PRHDT, FYEKMQ (reference sequence). The CDR3 nucleotides are TGTGCCAGCAGCTTACGGTTTCCAAAGAACACTGAAGCTTTCTTT. This sequence encodes CASSLRFPKNTEAFF.

The CDR3 loop reads CASSRGQVGNDQPQHF. The CDR3 DNA sequence: TGTGCCAGCAGCCGCGGACAGGTCGGGAATGATCAGCCCCAGCATTTT. V gene TRBV28 combines with J gene TRBJ1-5, with 7 bases identical to TRBD1. With V trimmed by 6 bases and J by 5 bases, 13 bases remained unmatched. Germline lookup yields CDR1 MDHEN and CDR2 SYDVKM. The CDR3 extends over 16 amino acids.

This clone was counted a few times. The chain has TRBV10-3 and TRBJ1-1; D is unresolved. CDR1 is ENHRY, CDR2 SYGVKD, per germline. Trimming cost V 0 bases and J 2 bases, with 7 bases left between them. The CDR3 sequence is 14 residues long. The CDR3 DNA follows: TGTGCCATCAGTGAGTCTGGCACAAACACTGAAGCTTTCTTT. Residues: CAISESGTNTEAFF.

The CDR3 here is CASSLGLPSGSINTGELFF. The DNA of the CDR3 is TGTGCCAGCAGCTTAGGTCTACCTAGCGGGAGTATTAATACCGGGGAGCTGTTTTTT. V is TRBV7-9 and J is TRBJ2-2; 10 positions agree with TRBD2. The CDR3 has 19 residues. Germline V gives CDR1 SEHNR, CDR2 FQNEAQ (reference sequence). Unmatched junction bases numbered 13, after V lost 1 base and J lost 5 bases.

This rearrangement joins TRBV5-1 to TRBJ1-1, with 8 bases aligning to TRBD1. From germline, CDR1 is SGHRS and CDR2 YFSETQ. V shed 7 bases, J shed 3 bases, and the junction held 11 bases outside the gene matches. The CDR3 consists of 15 residues. This chain's CDR3 is CASRTGTTFYTEAFF. The CDR3 DNA reads as TGCGCCAGCCGGACAGGGACGACCTTTTACACTGAAGCTTTCTTT.

The chain is built from TRBV3-1 (or the pseudogene TRBV3-2) and TRBJ1-2; D might be TRBD1 (5 bases). From germline, CDR1 is LGHDT and CDR2 YNNKEL (reference sequence). This CDR3 has 16 residues. Trimming left V 1 base short and J 2 bases short, with 14 bases between. The CDR3: CASSQGQGSGNYGYTF. The CDR3, as DNA: TGTGCCAGCAGCCAAGGGCAGGGTAGTGGCAACTATGGCTACACCTTC.

This chain connects TRBV6-5 to TRBJ2-1; D may be TRBD1 (5 bases). This CDR3 has 16 amino acids. Trimming took off 0 bases at V and 6 bases at J, with 15 bases between the two ends. Germline lookup yields CDR1 MNHEY and CDR2 SVGAGI. CDR3 DNA sequence: TGTGCCAGCAGTTACTCTACAGGACCCCTCCTCAATGAGCAGTTCTTC. Protein: CASSYSTGPLLNEQFF.

This sequence joins TRBV19 and TRBJ2-5; 8 nucleotides agree with TRBD1. With V trimmed by 4 bases and J by 2 bases, 12 bases remained unmatched. This CDR3 region has 17 residues. Germline CDR1 is LNHDA and CDR2 is SQIVND (reference sequence). CDR3 protein: CASSTGGGRFGQETQYF. Here the CDR3 DNA reads TGTGCCAGTAGTACAGGGGGCGGTCGTTTTGGGCAAGAGACCCAGTACTTC.

The chain has TRBV10-1 and TRBJ2-5; no definite D call. The CDR3 spans 11 residues. The V gene lost 6 bases and the J gene lost 5 bases, with 7 bases spanning the gap. CDR1 and CDR2 from the germline V gene are WNHNN and SYGVQD (reference sequence). The CDR3 reads CASSSGETQYF. Here the CDR3 DNA reads TGCGCCAGCAGCTCCGGGGAGACCCAGTACTTC.

In its sample, this clone was seen a few times. The chain recombines TRBV2 with TRBJ2-7, with 10 bases aligning to TRBD1. The CDR3 covers 16 residues. The germline CDR1 and CDR2 sequences are SNHLY and FYNNEI. With V trimmed by 7 bases and J by 1 base, 10 bases remained unmatched. This CDR3 reads CASTREGQGLSYEQYF. In nucleotides, the CDR3 is TGTGCCAGCACCCGTGAGGGACAGGGGTTATCCTACGAGCAGTACTTC.

The chain uses TRBV19 and TRBJ2-6, with D possibly matching TRBD1 (6 bases). V lost 10 bases, J lost 4 bases, and 14 bases lay in between. This CDR3 spans 14 amino acids. CDR1 and CDR2 from the germline V gene are LNHDA and SQIVND (reference sequence). In nucleotides, the CDR3 is TGTGCCACGTCCATCAGGGGAGGGGCCAACGTCCTGACTTTC. Its protein is CATSIRGGANVLTF.

This chain joins TRBV6-5 and TRBJ2-1; D may be TRBD2 (5 bases). The V and J ends lost 6 bases and 10 bases respectively, with 16 bases between them. CDR1 and CDR2 (germline): MNHEY, SVGAGI. CDR3 length: 13 amino acids. The CDR3 spells CASSPSVGSEQFF. In nucleotides, the CDR3 is TGTGCCAGCAGCCCGAGTGTGGGGAGCGAGCAGTTCTTC.

This clone appeared once. J is TRBJ2-5 and V is TRBV6-4; 7 bases match TRBD1. The CDR3 is 14 residues long. Germline V gene data show CDR1 as MRHNA and CDR2 as SNTAGT. The ends lost 6 bases at V and 2 bases at J; junction bases unmatched: 6. Here the CDR3 DNA reads TGTGCCAGCAGCCCTTCAGGGGGTCAAGAGACCCAGTACTTC. Protein sequence: CASSPSGGQETQYF.